What follows are 32 T cell receptor beta chains derived from one specimen sequenced in a study of control samples from healthy donors and cancer patients. Sequencing was performed with immunoSEQ multiplex PCR; in TCRdb, only in-frame clones are kept and a portion is missing. Counted here are 150,000 to 200,000 clones, almost 90% occurring once; the ten biggest clones make up 4.5% to 6%. Source material: blood. These TCRs come from a woman under 40 in good health.

The chain uses TRBV4-1 and TRBJ1-2, with a weak D call TRBD1 (6 bases). Trimming pared 2 bases from V and 1 base from J, leaving 11 bases between. From germline, CDR1 is MGHRA and CDR2 YSYEKL. This CDR3 has 15 residues. In nucleotides, the CDR3 is TGCGCCAGCAGCCAAAGGGGGGACGATAACTATGGCTACACCTTC. This gives the protein CASSQRGDDNYGYTF.

The rearrangement uses TRBV27 and TRBJ1-4; D remains unclear. V shed 7 bases and J shed 11 bases, with 17 bases lying between them. Looked up from germline, CDR1 is MNHEY and CDR2 is SMNVEV (reference sequence). This CDR3 comprises 13 residues. The CDR3 is CASKVGGLGKLFF. CDR3 coding DNA: TGTGCCAGCAAAGTAGGCGGCTTAGGGAAACTGTTTTTT.

The gene calls are TRBV6-1 and TRBJ2-2, with 7 bases aligning to TRBD2. Trimming at V came to 1 base and at J to 3 bases, leaving 14 bases not matched to a gene. The CDR3 has 19 amino acids. Germline V gene lookup returns CDR1 MNHNS and CDR2 SASEGT. Written as DNA, the CDR3 is TGTGCCAGCAGTGAAGGACCTCGACTAGCCGTCAGGGACACCGGGGAGCTGTTTTTT. Protein: CASSEGPRLAVRDTGELFF.

V and J are TRBV6-5 and TRBJ2-2, with 8 nucleotides matching TRBD1. The V gene end was trimmed by 5 bases and the J gene end by 1 base; junction bases not matched to a gene: 3. The CDR3 covers 15 residues. Per germline, CDR1 MNHEY and CDR2 SVGAGI. This chain's CDR3 is CASSTGTGNTGELFF. Here the CDR3 DNA reads TGTGCCAGCAGTACCGGGACAGGGAACACCGGGGAGCTGTTTTTT.

This clone was counted ten times or more. The J gene is TRBJ2-1, the V gene TRBV15, with 7 bases that match TRBD1. The V and J ends lost 1 base and 12 bases, in that order; junction bases with no gene match: 9. Looked up from germline, CDR1 is LNHNV and CDR2 is YYDKDF (reference sequence). The CDR3 is 14 amino acids. CDR3 nucleotides: TGTGCCACCAGCAGAGGGGGACAGCCTCTTGTGCAGTTCTTC. Protein product: CATSRGGQPLVQFF.

The chain recombines TRBV2 with TRBJ2-1, with 7 bases matching TRBD1. CDR1 is SNHLY and CDR2 is FYNNEI in the germline V gene. J lost 0 bases, V lost 7 bases, and 6 bases had no gene match. There are 15 residues in the CDR3. Written as DNA, the CDR3 is TGTGCCAGCACCTGGGACAGCAGCTCCTACAATGAGCAGTTCTTC. Amino acids: CASTWDSSSYNEQFF.

The chain is built from TRBV4-1 and TRBJ1-4; D is unresolved. Trimming took off 0 bases at V and 6 bases at J, with 8 bases between the two ends. The CDR3 length is 14 residues. Germline assignment: CDR1 MGHRA and CDR2 YSYEKL. The CDR3 sequence: CASSQEAAYEKLFF. CDR3 sequence (DNA): TGCGCCAGCAGCCAAGAGGCGGCGTATGAAAAACTGTTTTTT.

The chain links TRBV6-5 to TRBJ2-5; D perhaps matches TRBD1 (7 bases). V was clipped by 7 bases and J by 9 bases, with 21 bases between them. CDR3 length: 14 amino acids. From germline, CDR1 is MNHEY and CDR2 SVGAGI. The CDR3 protein is CASILGRGVGPQYF. The DNA of the CDR3 is TGTGCCAGCATTCTGGGCAGGGGGGTCGGTCCCCAGTACTTC.

This clone has just a few counts. The chain employs TRBV7-9 and TRBJ1-5; D uncertain. Germline V lookup: CDR1 SEHNR, CDR2 FQNEAQ (reference sequence). The V gene lost 0 bases and the J gene lost 7 bases, with 4 bases spanning the gap. The CDR3 has 12 amino acids. This CDR3 reads CASSLAGQPQHF. CDR3 in DNA: TGTGCCAGCAGCTTAGCTGGCCAGCCCCAGCATTTT.

The rearrangement uses TRBV28 and TRBJ1-2, with TRBD1 as a possible D gene (5 bases). Germline CDR1 MDHEN, CDR2 SYDVKM. The V gene lost 2 bases and the J gene lost 2 bases, with 12 bases spanning the gap. CDR3 length: 15 amino acids. For the CDR3, the DNA is TGTGCCAGCAGTTTAGCTTGGGGGGAAAACTATGGCTACACCTTC. Its translation is CASSLAWGENYGYTF.

In this sample, this clone turned up a few times. This rearrangement joins TRBV15 to TRBJ1-1; no firm D call. Germline V lookup: CDR1 LNHNV, CDR2 YYDKDF (reference sequence). Trimming took off 8 bases at V and 5 bases at J, with 15 bases between the two ends. The CDR3 extends over 13 amino acids. The CDR3 DNA is TGTGCCACCTGCAAGTCCGCGCGGACTGAAGCTTTCTTT. Translated: CATCKSARTEAFF.

The chain recombines TRBV20-1 with TRBJ1-1; possible D gene TRBD1, 6 bases. The CDR3 has 13 residues. V was shortened by 3 bases and J by 4 bases, with 12 bases between the two germline ends. Germline lookup yields CDR1 DFQATT and CDR2 SNEGSKA (reference sequence). The CDR3 sequence: CSASLQGGTEAFF. The CDR3 region has the DNA TGCAGTGCTAGTCTACAGGGAGGCACTGAAGCTTTCTTT.

V usage is TRBV19 and J usage is TRBJ1-3; no definite D call. Per the germline V gene, CDR1 is LNHDA and CDR2 is SQIVND (reference sequence). This CDR3 has 15 residues. The V and J ends lost 6 bases and 0 bases respectively, with 12 bases between them. This CDR3 is CASRVGRYSGNTIYF. The DNA of the CDR3 is TGTGCCAGTAGGGTCGGACGGTACTCTGGAAACACCATATATTTT.

The V call is TRBV2, the J call TRBJ2-3; D is ambiguous. This CDR3 region has 14 residues. V lost 4 bases to trimming and J lost 4 bases, with 12 bases between them. Germline V lookup: CDR1 SNHLY, CDR2 FYNNEI. The CDR3 DNA reads as TGTGCCAGCAGTGTTCCGGTTTCTGCAGATACGCAGTATTTT. It yields the protein CASSVPVSADTQYF.

In this sample, this clone turned up a few times. The CDR3 region is CASSLGTPGDPYGYTF. DNA of the CDR3: TGTGCCAGCAGCTTGGGGACACCGGGAGATCCCTATGGCTACACCTTC. The chain carries TRBV5-4 and TRBJ1-2, with a tentative D call TRBD1 (5 bases). The CDR3 spans 16 residues. Germline V gene data show CDR1 as SGHNT and CDR2 as YYREEE (reference sequence). Trimming took 0 bases from V and 4 from J, leaving 16 bases between them.

The chain links TRBV5-1 to TRBJ2-1; 11 bases line up with TRBD2. J lost 8 bases, V lost 5 bases, and 12 bases had no gene match. The germline V gene has CDR1 SGHRS and CDR2 YFSETQ. CDR3 length equals 16 residues. For the CDR3, the DNA is TGCGCCAGCAGAGCAATAGCGGGGGGGCCGGTTGATGAGCAGTTCTTC. Translated, it gives CASRAIAGGPVDEQFF.

The V call is TRBV5-4, the J call TRBJ2-3; D may match TRBD1 or TRBD2 (5 bases each). V lost 3 bases, J lost 6 bases, and 17 bases lay in between. The CDR3 has 15 residues. Germline CDR1 is SGHNT and CDR2 is YYREEE (reference sequence). CDR3 amino acids: CASSSRDGGSDTQYF. The DNA of the CDR3 is TGTGCCAGCAGCTCCAGAGATGGGGGATCCGATACGCAGTATTTT.

The chain uses TRBV4-2 and TRBJ2-1, with D unclear. With 1 base removed from V and 7 bases from J, the gap between germline ends came to 8 bases. The germline V gene has CDR1 LGHNA and CDR2 YNFKEQ. The CDR3 consists of 13 residues. The CDR3 sequence: CASSQGSPNEQFF. DNA of the CDR3: TGTGCCAGCAGCCAAGGGTCCCCGAATGAGCAGTTCTTC.

V gene TRBV6-5 combines with J gene TRBJ2-7, with D possibly matching TRBD2 (5 bases). The V gene's germline CDR1 is MNHEY and CDR2 SVGAGI. This CDR3 spans 10 amino acids. The CDR3 DNA follows: TGTGGCATCTTGAGGGACGAGCAGTACGTC. Its translation: CGILRDEQYV.

This chain connects TRBV21-1 to TRBJ1-5. TRBV21-1 is reported as a pseudogene. CDR3 length: 17 residues. In DNA form, the CDR3 reads TGTGCCAGCAGCACGGCCCCGGCGGCTTATAGCAATCAGCCCCAGCATTTT. Protein product: CASSTAPAAYSNQPQHF.

The rearrangement uses TRBV6-1 and TRBJ2-3; 8 nucleotides align to TRBD2. The CDR3 runs to 20 residues. The V and J ends lost 1 base and 2 bases, in that order; junction bases with no gene match: 17. Germline assignment: CDR1 MNHNS and CDR2 SASEGT. The DNA of the CDR3 is TGTGCCAGCAGTGAAGTATTAGCTGGGGACGCGGGGGGTTACACAGATACGCAGTATTTT. It translates to CASSEVLAGDAGGYTDTQYF.

This clone was seen a handful of times. This chain connects TRBV28 to TRBJ2-3, with unresolved D. Germline V gene lookup returns CDR1 MDHEN and CDR2 SYDVKM. There are 13 residues in the CDR3. The V end lost 6 bases, the J end lost 6 bases, and 13 bases lay between the germline ends. The CDR3 spells CASSPDPSDTQYF. The CDR3, as DNA: TGTGCCAGCAGCCCCGACCCTTCGGATACGCAGTATTTT.

The chain uses TRBV14 and TRBJ1-1; the D is unclear. Trimming left V 4 bases short and J 4 bases short, with 13 bases between. Germline CDR1 is SGHDN and CDR2 is FVKESK. This CDR3 comprises 14 residues. The CDR3, as DNA: TGTGCCAGCAGCCCTGATAGGGTTCTCACTGAAGCTTTCTTT. It encodes CASSPDRVLTEAFF.

This chain connects TRBV4-1 to TRBJ1-5; the D gene is possibly TRBD1 (5 bases). The V end lost 0 bases, the J end lost 3 bases, and 15 bases lay between the germline ends. The CDR3 is 17 residues long. Germline V gene lookup returns CDR1 MGHRA and CDR2 YSYEKL. This CDR3 is CASSQDFSGRPNQPQHF. CDR3 DNA: TGCGCCAGCAGCCAAGATTTTTCGGGACGGCCCAATCAGCCCCAGCATTTT.

The chain couples TRBV9 to TRBJ2-3, with no clear D. CDR1 and CDR2 (germline): SGDLS, YYNGEE. Between the trimmed V and J ends, which lost 0 bases and 4 bases, there was a span of 3 bases. This CDR3 contains 12 residues. CDR3 sequence reads: CASSVAADTQYF. CDR3 nucleotides: TGTGCCAGCAGCGTAGCGGCAGATACGCAGTATTTT. Based on the CDR3 plus reference TRBV9 and TRBJ2-3, the full variable domain is DSGVTQTPKHLITATGQRVTLRCSPRSGDLSVYWYQQSLDQGLQFLIQYYNGEERAKGNILERFSAQQFPDLHSELNLSSLELGDSALYFCASSVAADTQYFGPGTRLTVL.

The chain employs TRBV5-6 and TRBJ2-1, with D unclear. The germline CDR1 and CDR2 sequences are SGHDT and YYEEEE. The V end lost 0 bases, the J end lost 0 bases, and 7 bases lay between the germline ends. The CDR3 is 15 residues long. The CDR3 protein is CASSLEHFSYNEQFF. The DNA for the CDR3 is TGTGCCAGCAGCTTGGAACACTTCTCCTACAATGAGCAGTTCTTC.

The gene calls are TRBV25-1 and TRBJ2-5, with 9 bases identical to TRBD1. The V and J ends lost 2 bases and 4 bases, in that order; junction bases with no gene match: 2. This CDR3 is 14 amino acids long. CDR1 and CDR2 (germline): MGHDK, SYGVNS. In DNA, the CDR3 is TGTGCCAGCAGTGAAGGACAGGGGCGAGAGACCCAGTACTTC. It specifies CASSEGQGRETQYF.

About this clone: This same CDR3 is encoded by further DNA sequences in the sample. The chain combines TRBV2 with TRBJ2-4; D is ambiguous. The CDR3 consists of 13 residues. V shed 3 bases and J shed 0 bases, with 3 bases lying between them. Germline V lookup: CDR1 SNHLY, CDR2 FYNNEI. CDR3 residues: CASSDLAKNIQYF. In DNA, the CDR3 is TGTGCCAGCAGTGATCTAGCCAAAAACATTCAGTACTTC. Based on the CDR3 plus reference TRBV2 and TRBJ2-4, the full variable domain is EPEVTQTPSHQVTQMGQEVILRCVPISNHLYFYWYRQILGQKVEFLVSFYNNEISEKSEIFDDQFSVERPDGSNFTLKIRSTKLEDSAMYFCASSDLAKNIQYFGAGTRLSVL.

The chain employs TRBV18 and TRBJ2-7; TRBD2 might be the D (7 bases). CDR3 size: 17 residues. The germline V gene encodes CDR1 KGHSH and CDR2 LQKENI. V lost 3 bases and J 2 bases, leaving 20 bases between the germline ends. The chain's CDR3 is CASSPNHRRGGAYEQYF. The CDR3 bases are TGTGCCAGCTCACCTAATCACAGGAGGGGGGGAGCCTACGAGCAGTACTTC.

The V gene is TRBV5-4, the J gene TRBJ2-3; D ambiguous. CDR1 SGHNT and CDR2 YYREEE come from the germline V gene (reference sequence). The CDR3 consists of 16 residues. V shed 4 bases and J shed 0 bases, with 15 bases lying between them. CDR3 sequence reads: CASSLGRHSSTDTQYF. The CDR3 DNA sequence: TGTGCCAGCAGCCTCGGACGGCACTCTAGCACAGATACGCAGTATTTT.

This chain links TRBV5-6 with TRBJ1-4; a weak D match, TRBD1 (6 bases). CDR1 and CDR2 from the germline V gene are SGHDT and YYEEEE. This CDR3 region has 16 residues. Trimming left V 4 bases short and J 10 bases short, with 23 bases between. The DNA of the CDR3 is TGTGCCAGCAGCCGTTGGAGGGACACAGATCTTGGAAAACTGTTTTTT. It encodes CASSRWRDTDLGKLFF.

This chain joins TRBV4-2 and TRBJ1-5, with 10 bases lining up with TRBD1. This CDR3 is built from 14 residues. After removal of 4 bases from V and 12 bases from J, the junction contained 9 bases not matched to a gene. CDR1 is LGHNA, CDR2 YNFKEQ, per germline. CDR3 DNA: TGTGCCAGCAGCCCCGGGACAGGGGCCATGGACCAGCATTTT. Amino acids: CASSPGTGAMDQHF.